The 21 T cell receptor beta chains below come from one sample, sequenced in a study of blood T cell repertoires in COVID-19. TCRdb's copy holds only in-frame clones and misses some; the assay was immunoSEQ multiplex PCR. Found here are some 240,000 clones, roughly 84% of them singletons; the top ten hold roughly 6.7%. Sequenced material: PBMCs or T cells enriched from blood (not recorded which). The receptors were sampled from a woman aged 45-65 years who had been exposed to COVID-19.

This chain links TRBV5-6 with TRBJ1-5, with no clear D. Trimming left V 2 bases short and J 5 bases short, with 11 bases between. Germline CDR1 and CDR2: SGHDT and YYEEEE. CDR3 size: 14 residues. The CDR3 DNA sequence: TGTGCCAGCAGCTTCCGTGGGCTTGATCAGCCCCAGCATTTT. It codes for CASSFRGLDQPQHF. Drawing the rest from reference TRBV5-6 and TRBJ1-5, the complete variable domain is DAGVTQSPTHLIKTRGQQVTLRCSPKSGHDTVSWYQQALGQGPQFIFQYYEEEERQRGNFPDRFSGHQFPNYSSELNVNALLLGDSALYLCASSFRGLDQPQHFGDGTRLSIL.

The sample holds one count of this clone. The V call is TRBV6-4, the J call TRBJ1-4; 9 bases are shared with TRBD1. The CDR3 covers 14 residues. Germline V gene data show CDR1 as MRHNA and CDR2 as SNTAGT. V lost 6 bases, J lost 5 bases, and 4 bases stayed unmatched. CDR3 sequence reads: CASRPTGGNEKLFF. The CDR3 DNA reads as TGTGCCAGCAGACCGACAGGGGGGAATGAAAAACTGTTTTTT.

The V and J genes are TRBV7-2 and TRBJ2-1, with a possible D match to TRBD2 (7 bases). The V end was cut by 5 bases, the J end by 2 bases, with 13 bases between. CDR3 length: 15 amino acids. CDR1 is SGHTA, CDR2 FQGNSA, per germline. CDR3 amino acids: CASSRTGGPYNEQFF. The CDR3 bases are TGTGCCAGCAGCCGCACCGGGGGGCCCTACAATGAGCAGTTCTTC.

The J gene is TRBJ1-3, the V gene TRBV5-1, with D maybe TRBD1 (6 bases). Germline CDR1 and CDR2: SGHRS and YFSETQ. With 4 bases removed from V and 0 bases from J, the gap between germline ends came to 14 bases. The CDR3 loop spans 16 amino acids. CDR3 bases: TGCGCCAGCAGCAGGGGGGGACTGGACTCTGGAAACACCATATATTTT. Amino acids: CASSRGGLDSGNTIYF.

The V and J genes are TRBV24-1 and TRBJ2-1; possible D gene TRBD2, 7 bases. The germline CDR1 and CDR2 sequences are KGHDR and SFDVKD. V was clipped by 1 base and J by 7 bases, with 16 bases between them. The CDR3 spans 16 residues. The CDR3 spells CATSDFEAGAGNEQFF. The CDR3 bases are TGTGCCACCAGTGATTTTGAGGCGGGGGCGGGGAATGAGCAGTTCTTC.

J is TRBJ2-7 and V is TRBV7-8, with TRBD2 matching over 7 bases. J was trimmed by 0 bases and V by 5 bases; bases with no gene match: 4. CDR1 and CDR2 from the germline V gene are SGHVS and FQNEAQ. CDR3 length equals 14 residues. The CDR3 loop reads CASSMGGSSYEQYF. The CDR3 DNA follows: TGTGCCAGCAGCATGGGAGGGAGCTCCTACGAGCAGTACTTC.

The rearrangement links TRBV3-1 (or the pseudogene TRBV3-2) to TRBJ1-1; the D gene is possibly TRBD1 (5 bases). This CDR3 has 12 residues. Trimming shortened V by 8 bases and J by 4 bases, and 11 bases separated the two germline ends. CDR1 LGHDT and CDR2 YNNKEL come from the germline V gene (reference sequence). The CDR3 is CASGGFSTEAFF. The CDR3 coding sequence is TGTGCCAGCGGGGGGTTCTCCACTGAAGCTTTCTTT.

V gene TRBV6-2 or TRBV6-3 combines with J gene TRBJ2-7; 9 nucleotides line up with TRBD1. The trim removed 0 bases at V and 7 bases at J, leaving 10 bases unmatched. Germline CDR1 MNHEY, CDR2 SVGEGT. The CDR3 spans 16 residues. CDR3 loop: CASSYSKRGQGEEQYF. The CDR3 coding sequence is TGTGCCAGCAGTTACTCTAAGCGGGGACAGGGAGAAGAGCAGTACTTC.

This clone was observed a single time. This chain links TRBV5-1 with TRBJ1-1, with TRBD1 identical over 7 bases. CDR3 size: 12 residues. With V trimmed by 8 bases and J by 5 bases, 6 bases remained unmatched. Germline CDR1 is SGHRS and CDR2 is YFSETQ. The CDR3 loop is CASRTGGTEAFF. The CDR3 coding sequence is TGCGCCAGTCGGACAGGCGGGACTGAAGCTTTCTTT.

The CDR3 is CASSFLSGLEQYF. CDR3 nucleotide sequence: TGTGCCAGCAGTTTCTTGTCAGGCTTAGAGCAGTACTTC. The genes are TRBV27 and TRBJ2-7; D not resolved. This CDR3 contains 13 residues. The germline V gene has CDR1 MNHEY and CDR2 SMNVEV (reference sequence). Trimming left V 3 bases short and J 7 bases short, with 13 bases between.

The chain recombines TRBV2 with TRBJ2-7; D is unclear. Germline assignment: CDR1 SNHLY and CDR2 FYNNEI. Trimming took off 5 bases at V and 0 bases at J, with 5 bases between the two ends. The CDR3 extends over 12 amino acids. This CDR3 reads CASSPGSYEQYF. As DNA, the CDR3 is TGTGCCAGCAGTCCAGGCTCCTACGAGCAGTACTTC. Filled out from reference TRBV2 and TRBJ2-7, the complete variable domain reads EPEVTQTPSHQVTQMGQEVILRCVPISNHLYFYWYRQILGQKVEFLVSFYNNEISEKSEIFDDQFSVERPDGSNFTLKIRSTKLEDSAMYFCASSPGSYEQYFGPGTRLTVT.

The chain is built from TRBV7-2 and TRBJ2-7; D is possibly TRBD1 (6 bases). Between the trimmed V and J ends, which lost 3 bases and 6 bases, there was a span of 18 bases. This CDR3 is built from 15 residues. Germline assignment: CDR1 SGHTA and CDR2 FQGNSA. As DNA, the CDR3 is TGTGCCAGCAGCTTGGGGGCCTCGGGGTTAGGCGAGCAGTACTTC. Translation: CASSLGASGLGEQYF.

This CDR3 reads CSALRGEQFF. As DNA, the CDR3 is TGCAGTGCCCTACGGGGAGAGCAGTTCTTC. The rearrangement joins TRBV20-1 to TRBJ2-1, with D maybe TRBD2 (5 bases). V gave up 6 bases and J gave up 10 bases, with 10 bases separating them. The CDR3 loop spans 10 amino acids. Per the germline V gene, CDR1 is DFQATT and CDR2 is SNEGSKA (reference sequence).

This clone was seen a single time. The chain recombines TRBV10-3 with TRBJ2-5; possibly TRBD2 for D (6 bases). CDR1 is ENHRY and CDR2 is SYGVKD in the germline V gene. There are 11 residues in the CDR3. V shed 11 bases and J shed 3 bases, with 10 bases lying between them. DNA for the CDR3: TGTGCCGTTAGGAGGGAAGAGACCCAGTACTTC. This translates into CAVRREETQYF.

A few counts support this clone. The chain employs TRBV19 and TRBJ2-7; 9 positions agree with TRBD1. The CDR3 loop spans 16 amino acids. After removal of 4 bases from V and 3 bases from J, the junction contained 10 bases not matched to a gene. Germline V CDR1 and CDR2: LNHDA, SQIVND (reference sequence). This chain's CDR3 is CASSRTTTGGFYEQYF. The CDR3, as DNA: TGTGCCAGTAGTAGAACAACTACAGGGGGCTTCTACGAGCAGTACTTC.

The chain combines TRBV28 with TRBJ1-5; TRBD1 might be the D (6 bases). This CDR3 is built from 12 residues. The germline CDR1 and CDR2 sequences are MDHEN and SYDVKM. Deletions cut 7 bases from V and 10 bases from J, with 14 bases between. DNA for the CDR3: TGTGCCAGCATTACAGGGTCAAGACCCCAGCATTTT. Its protein is CASITGSRPQHF.

The chain employs TRBV19 and TRBJ2-7, with a weak D call TRBD2 (5 bases). This CDR3 is 15 amino acids long. Trimming removed 4 bases at V and 3 bases at J, with 16 bases between. CDR1 LNHDA and CDR2 SQIVND come from the germline V gene (reference sequence). The chain's CDR3 is CASSTFSGTYYEQYF. The DNA for the CDR3 is TGTGCCAGTAGTACCTTCAGCGGAACCTACTACGAGCAGTACTTC.

This clone has just one count. The chain joins TRBV5-6 to TRBJ2-2, with a weak D call TRBD2 (6 bases). V lost 3 bases and J lost 0, with 12 bases in between. There are 16 residues in the CDR3. Germline V gene data show CDR1 as SGHDT and CDR2 as YYEEEE. The CDR3 DNA sequence: TGTGCCAGCAGCTGGACGGGACTCCCGAACACCGGGGAGCTGTTTTTT. It specifies CASSWTGLPNTGELFF.

The DNA of the CDR3 is TGTGCCAGCAGCTTAGAAACAGGGGGCTCGAGAACTGAAGCTTTCTTT. It encodes CASSLETGGSRTEAFF. V is TRBV7-9 and J is TRBJ1-1, with TRBD1 identical over 9 bases. CDR1 and CDR2 (germline): SEHNR, FQNEAQ (reference sequence). The trim removed 1 base at V and 5 bases at J, leaving 8 bases unmatched. The length of the CDR3 is 16 residues. The full variable domain, with the rest looked up from reference TRBV7-9 and TRBJ1-1, is DTGVSQNPRHKITKRGQNVTFRCDPISEHNRLYWYRQTLGQGPEFLTYFQNEAQLEKSRLLSDRFSAERPKGSFSTLEIQRTEQGDSAMYLCASSLETGGSRTEAFFGQGTRLTVV.

The chain recombines TRBV6-2 or TRBV6-3 with TRBJ1-5, with 8 bases fitting TRBD1. Germline CDR1 MNHEY, CDR2 SVGEGT. The CDR3 spans 15 residues. V shed 5 bases and J 3 bases; nucleotides not matched to a gene: 6. In DNA, the CDR3 is TGTGCCAGCAGTCTTACAGGGGGACACAATCAGCCCCAGCATTTT. Its protein product is CASSLTGGHNQPQHF.

Comments on this clone: A read error may account for a junction end that differs from germline. The rearrangement uses TRBV4-1 and TRBJ1-1, with 7 bases matching TRBD1. The CDR3 loop spans 14 amino acids. Germline V lookup: CDR1 MGHRA, CDR2 YSYEKL. The CDR3 sequence: CASSQEQGIAEAFF. The CDR3, as DNA: TGCGCCAGCAGTCAAGAACAGGGGATCGCTGAAGCTTTCTTT.